This T cell receptor (beta chain) appears in the sequencing data of a study of T cell clusters in autoimmune cytopenias. One tube held mixed TRB-A and TRB-B primer pools for touch-down PCR. TCRdb reprocessed the multiplex PCR reads, with one entry per CDR3 protein and no DNA. This repertoire includes under 13,000 distinct CDR3 sequences. From germline, CDR1 is SQVTM and CDR2 ANQGSEA. CDR3 size: 13 residues. TRB was amplified from about 250 ng of peripheral blood genomic DNA per sample. This clonotype shows up as medium-sized by frequency. This sample was shared with a second study, whose subject was T cell repertoires in aging, cancer and after chemotherapy. That source reports: In each cancer cohort, median generation probability increased across chemotherapy, suggesting thymic output rebounded.

The receptor was derived from a human donor in good health. This chain uses TRBV29-1 with TRBJ1-2; absent DNA, TCRdb's TRBD1 call cannot be checked. Sequenced input: peripheral blood. The CDR3: CSVDPPGGYGYTF.